These T cell receptor beta chains were read from a single sample in a study of T cell changes during pregnancy in multiple sclerosis. The table came from immunoSEQ multiplex PCR; TCRdb's copy has only in-frame clones and leaves some out. The data show tens of thousands of clones, with over 80% seen just once and 1% held by the top ten. Material: peripheral blood, obtained in the first trimester of pregnancy. The receptor set was obtained from a female donor with multiple sclerosis, enrolled in a pregnancy study. Both conserved end residues are part of each CDR3. Each record gives: clone size, J gene, V gene, D gene, CDR3 protein, CDR3 DNA. D genes are given only for firm matches. A row's size may be missing; if present it is once, few, many or a size class.

clone size: -
J gene: TRBJ1-1
V gene: TRBV10-1
D gene: -
CDR3 protein: CASRLDRISEAFF
CDR3 DNA: TGCGCCAGCAGGCTCGACAGGATCTCTGAAGCTTTCTTT

clone size: -
J gene: TRBJ1-5
V gene: TRBV7-5
D gene: -
CDR3 protein: CVRSPRGGVSNQPQHF
CDR3 DNA: TGTGTCAGAAGCCCTAGGGGGGGGGTCAGCAATCAGCCCCAGCATTTT

clone size: -
J gene: TRBJ1-4
V gene: TRBV4-1
D gene: TRBD1
CDR3 protein: CASSQGDPGGNEKLFF
CDR3 DNA: TGCGCCAGCAGCCAAGGAGATCCAGGGGGAAATGAAAAACTGTTTTTT

clone size: once
J gene: TRBJ1-1
V gene: TRBV4-1
D gene: TRBD1
CDR3 protein: CASSPGGRAFF
CDR3 DNA: TGCGCCAGCAGCCCAGGGGGGAGGGCTTTCTTT

clone size: -
J gene: TRBJ1-4
V gene: TRBV28
D gene: TRBD1
CDR3 protein: CASSLVGQGTGGKLFF
CDR3 DNA: TGTGCCAGCAGTTTAGTGGGACAGGGGACAGGGGGAAAACTGTTTTTT

clone size: few
J gene: TRBJ1-5
V gene: TRBV27
D gene: -
CDR3 protein: CASSPPRRGSNQPQHF
CDR3 DNA: TGTGCCAGCAGTCCTCCCCGGCGGGGTAGCAATCAGCCCCAGCATTTT

clone size: -
J gene: TRBJ2-7
V gene: TRBV6-5
D gene: -
CDR3 protein: CASSPQTSEQYF
CDR3 DNA: TGTGCCAGCAGCCCCCAGACTAGCGAGCAGTACTTC

clone size: -
J gene: TRBJ2-1
V gene: TRBV2
D gene: TRBD2
CDR3 protein: CATTSGRPVGEQFF
CDR3 DNA: TGTGCCACTACTAGCGGGAGGCCAGTGGGGGAGCAGTTCTTC

clone size: once
J gene: TRBJ2-1
V gene: TRBV29-1
D gene: TRBD1
CDR3 protein: CSVAGTGGSAVVYNEQFF
CDR3 DNA: TGCAGCGTTGCCGGGACAGGGGGCTCGGCCGTCGTATACAATGAGCAGTTCTTC

clone size: -
J gene: TRBJ2-2
V gene: TRBV9
D gene: -
CDR3 protein: CASTPTNTGELFF
CDR3 DNA: TGTGCCAGCACCCCCACGAACACCGGGGAGCTGTTTTTT

clone size: -
J gene: TRBJ1-5
V gene: TRBV6-5
D gene: -
CDR3 protein: CASSYSSRGKDQPQHF
CDR3 DNA: TGTGCCAGCAGTTACTCGTCCCGGGGAAAGGATCAGCCCCAGCATTTT

clone size: -
J gene: TRBJ1-5
V gene: TRBV30
D gene: -
CDR3 protein: CAWSDEGGNQPQHF
CDR3 DNA: TGTGCCTGGAGTGACGAAGGGGGCAATCAGCCCCAGCATTTT

clone size: -
J gene: TRBJ2-3
V gene: TRBV5-4
D gene: TRBD1
CDR3 protein: CASSTQGVLGTDTQYF
CDR3 DNA: TGTGCCAGCAGCACCCAGGGGGTTCTGGGCACAGATACGCAGTATTTT

clone size: -
J gene: TRBJ2-1
V gene: TRBV28
D gene: TRBD2
CDR3 protein: CASSLLGLGSYNEQFF
CDR3 DNA: TGTGCCAGCAGTTTATTAGGACTAGGCTCCTACAATGAGCAGTTCTTC

clone size: -
J gene: TRBJ1-1
V gene: TRBV6-1
D gene: -
CDR3 protein: CASSDGVLRVVRTEAFF
CDR3 DNA: TGTGCCAGCAGTGATGGAGTATTGAGGGTGGTGCGTACTGAAGCTTTCTTT

clone size: -
J gene: TRBJ2-5
V gene: TRBV5-1
D gene: TRBD1
CDR3 protein: CASSPGVGTGVRETQYF
CDR3 DNA: TGCGCCAGCAGCCCTGGCGTTGGAACAGGGGTGCGGGAGACCCAGTACTTC

clone size: -
J gene: TRBJ2-1
V gene: TRBV5-8
D gene: TRBD1
CDR3 protein: CASSLIGTGAYNEQFF
CDR3 DNA: TGTGCCAGCAGCTTGATCGGGACAGGGGCCTACAATGAGCAGTTCTTC

clone size: -
J gene: TRBJ1-2
V gene: TRBV13
D gene: -
CDR3 protein: CASSLEGVDGYTF
CDR3 DNA: TGTGCCAGCAGCTTAGAGGGGGTGGATGGCTACACCTTC

clone size: -
J gene: TRBJ2-1
V gene: TRBV29-1
D gene: TRBD1
CDR3 protein: CSVAGGGTGVRPNEQFF
CDR3 DNA: TGCAGCGTTGCGGGGGGCGGGACAGGGGTAAGACCCAATGAGCAGTTCTTC

clone size: -
J gene: TRBJ1-2
V gene: TRBV28
D gene: TRBD1
CDR3 protein: CASSYNPPRGQGVADGYTF
CDR3 DNA: TGTGCCAGCAGTTACAACCCTCCCCGGGGACAGGGGGTCGCGGATGGCTACACCTTC

clone size: -
J gene: TRBJ2-7
V gene: TRBV28
D gene: TRBD1
CDR3 protein: CAARSAGQGSWEQYF
CDR3 DNA: TGTGCCGCCCGATCCGCCGGACAGGGCTCTTGGGAGCAGTACTTC

clone size: -
J gene: TRBJ2-2
V gene: TRBV5-1
D gene: -
CDR3 protein: CASRVAPAGELFF
CDR3 DNA: TGCGCCAGCAGGGTGGCCCCTGCCGGGGAGCTGTTTTTT